Listed below are T cell receptor beta chains from one sample, sequenced in a study of T cells expressing NK-cell markers. TCRdb re-called the 5' RACE reads and catalogs CDR3 proteins one per entry, DNA excluded. This listing includes 650 to 900 distinct CDR3 sequences. Sequences were obtained from blood T cells: a sorted CD56 or NKG2C T cell subset, CD4+ or CD8+ T cells, or bulk PBMC T cells (not recorded which). These receptors were collected from a man aged 18-75 years in good health. The CDR3 runs from the conserved cysteine through the conserved F or W. The order of the fields is J gene, V gene, clone size, CDR3 protein. Not all rows give a size; the values are once, few, many and, for expanded clones, a class.

j_call: TRBJ2-2
v_call: TRBV10-3
clone_size: medium-sized
cdr3_aa: CAISESTQPRSGELFF

j_call: TRBJ1-6
v_call: TRBV4-1
clone_size: -
cdr3_aa: CASSQRQVLSSPLHF

j_call: TRBJ2-7
v_call: TRBV6-1
clone_size: -
cdr3_aa: CASSEPETESYEQYF

j_call: TRBJ1-5
v_call: TRBV7-2
clone_size: medium-sized
cdr3_aa: CASSPDREGNQPQHF

j_call: TRBJ2-7
v_call: TRBV18
clone_size: medium-sized
cdr3_aa: CASSPVAPPYEQYF

j_call: TRBJ2-1
v_call: TRBV10-3
clone_size: -
cdr3_aa: CAIGGGYNEQFF

j_call: TRBJ1-4
v_call: TRBV7-9
clone_size: -
cdr3_aa: CASSLGGTNEKLFF

j_call: TRBJ1-2
v_call: TRBV18
clone_size: hyperexpanded
cdr3_aa: CASSRRTYYGYTF

j_call: TRBJ2-3
v_call: TRBV9
clone_size: -
cdr3_aa: CASSVARVPASTDTQYF

j_call: TRBJ2-7
v_call: TRBV18
clone_size: large
cdr3_aa: CASSPPWGTRHEQYF

j_call: TRBJ2-7
v_call: TRBV11-2
clone_size: -
cdr3_aa: CASSPPTGAIEYF